These T cell receptor beta chains were read from a single sample in a study of technical replicates of blood from a few donors. Here immunoSEQ multiplex PCR was the method, and the copy in TCRdb shows in-frame clones only, minus some. The sample includes roughly 70,000 clones, about 94% of them seen just once. The sample consisted of T cells isolated from PBMCs. These receptors originate from a human donor in good health. Both conserved end residues are part of each CDR3. The D gene is left open where the match is weak. Rows may omit the clone size; those that give it use once, few, many or a size class.

clone_size cdr3_length d_call j_call v_call cdr3_aa cdr3_nt
NA 12 TRBD2 TRBJ2-1 TRBV2 CASIAGEDEQFF TGTGCCAGTATAGCGGGAGAGGATGAGCAGTTCTTC
NA 12 NA TRBJ1-2 TRBV10-1 CAADSANYGYTF TGCGCCGCAGACAGCGCAAACTATGGCTACACCTTC
NA 13 NA TRBJ2-7 TRBV27 CASSQTFVGEQYF TGTGCCAGCAGTCAGACATTTGTCGGCGAGCAGTACTTC
NA 15 NA TRBJ2-6 TRBV5-8 CASSFLVSGANVLTF TGTGCCAGCAGCTTCTTAGTTTCTGGGGCCAACGTCCTGACTTTC
NA 14 NA TRBJ2-1 TRBV7-3 CASSSLVSINEQFF TGTGCCAGCAGCTCCCTAGTATCCATAAATGAGCAGTTCTTC
NA 12 NA TRBJ1-5 TRBV7-9 CASSLSNQPQHF TGTGCCAGCAGCTTATCAAATCAGCCCCAGCATTTT
few 13 TRBD1 TRBJ1-1 TRBV7-9 CASSGQGGTEAFF TGTGCCAGCAGCGGACAGGGAGGCACTGAAGCTTTCTTT
NA 14 NA TRBJ2-1 TRBV19 CASSPRTLNNEQFF TGTGCCAGTAGTCCCAGGACTCTTAACAATGAGCAGTTCTTC
NA 12 NA TRBJ1-1 TRBV14 CASSQGSNEAFF TGTGCCAGCAGCCAGGGCAGCAATGAAGCTTTCTTT
NA 14 TRBD1 TRBJ1-2 TRBV5-4 CASRTSTGYYGYTF TGTGCCAGCAGAACATCGACAGGGTACTATGGCTACACCTTC
NA 17 NA TRBJ2-1 TRBV2 CASSGLGGQGTYNEQFF TGTGCCAGCAGTGGGCTTGGTGGGCAGGGGACCTACAATGAGCAGTTCTTC
NA 14 NA TRBJ2-7 TRBV28 CASSLLADSYEQYF TGTGCCAGCAGTTTGTTGGCAGACTCCTACGAGCAGTACTTC
NA 15 TRBD2 TRBJ2-7 TRBV7-6 CASSFGLAGEGEQYF TGTGCCAGCAGCTTCGGACTAGCGGGAGAAGGCGAGCAGTACTTC
few 15 TRBD1 TRBJ2-1 TRBV9 CASSPDRQGWNEQFF TGTGCCAGCAGCCCAGATCGACAGGGGTGGAATGAGCAGTTCTTC
NA 12 NA TRBJ2-7 TRBV29-1 CSVARTPYEQYF TGCAGCGTTGCGCGGACTCCCTACGAGCAGTACTTC
NA 16 NA TRBJ2-3 TRBV7-3 CTSSLGTGTVLDTQYF TGTACCAGCAGCTTAGGTACCGGGACTGTTTTAGATACGCAGTATTTT
NA 14 NA TRBJ2-7 TRBV27 CASSLLATYYEQYF TGTGCCAGCAGTTTGCTAGCGACCTACTACGAGCAGTACTTC
NA 14 TRBD1 TRBJ2-2 TRBV28 CASSLTGAAGELFF TGTGCCAGCAGTTTAACAGGGGCGGCCGGGGAGCTGTTTTTT
NA 19 TRBD1 TRBJ2-3 TRBV15 CATSRGRPWDRVRTDTQYF TGTGCCACCAGCAGAGGGAGGCCATGGGACAGGGTTCGGACAGATACGCAGTATTTT
NA 16 TRBD1 TRBJ2-1 TRBV4-1 CASSQGTGNPYNEQFF TGCGCCAGCAGCCAAGGGACAGGGAACCCCTACAATGAGCAGTTCTTC
NA 16 TRBD1 TRBJ1-2 TRBV7-9 CASSPRSSGQGKGYTF TGTGCCAGCAGCCCTCGAAGCTCAGGACAGGGGAAGGGCTACACCTTC
NA 16 TRBD2 TRBJ2-3 TRBV27 CASSLSGTTNTDTQYF TGTGCCAGCAGTTTATCCGGGACTACTAACACAGATACGCAGTATTTT
NA 17 TRBD2 TRBJ2-7 TRBV4-2 CASSQQGLAGVKGEQYF TGTGCCAGCAGCCAACAAGGACTAGCGGGAGTAAAGGGCGAGCAGTACTTC
NA 16 TRBD1 TRBJ2-5 TRBV10-3 CAISPGTGSFQETQYF TGTGCCATCAGCCCCGGGACAGGGAGTTTTCAAGAGACCCAGTACTTC
NA 12 NA TRBJ1-1 TRBV7-9 CASSSVGEEAFF TGTGCCAGCAGCTCAGTCGGGGAAGAAGCTTTCTTT
NA 16 TRBD1 TRBJ1-3 TRBV7-2 CASSSRDRRFGNTIYF TGTGCCAGCAGCTCCCGGGACAGAAGGTTCGGAAACACCATATATTTT
NA 16 TRBD2 TRBJ2-5 TRBV9 CASSLAGGLGGETQYF TGTGCCAGCAGCTTAGCGGGAGGGCTGGGAGGAGAGACCCAGTACTTC
NA 13 NA TRBJ1-2 TRBV10-3 CAIGGATNYGYTF TGTGCCATCGGAGGGGCGACTAACTATGGCTACACCTTC
NA 18 TRBD2 TRBJ2-1 TRBV7-9 CASSFGLAGGRSYNEQFF TGTGCCAGCAGCTTTGGCCTAGCGGGAGGGCGCTCCTACAATGAGCAGTTCTTC
NA 14 NA TRBJ2-5 TRBV7-9 CASSPTTTGETQYF TGTGCCAGCAGCCCGACTACCACGGGGGAGACCCAGTACTTC
NA 15 NA TRBJ1-1 TRBV6-5 CASSPRPTGNTEAFF TGTGCCAGCAGCCCACGGCCGACAGGTAACACTGAAGCTTTCTTT
NA 17 NA TRBJ2-1 TRBV27 CASSLLVVGGIYNEQFF TGTGCCAGCAGTTTATTGGTGGTGGGGGGTATCTACAATGAGCAGTTCTTC
NA 16 NA TRBJ1-1 TRBV2 CASIRGPRDRNTEAFF TGTGCCAGCATAAGGGGCCCCCGCGACCGTAACACTGAAGCTTTCTTT
NA 17 NA TRBJ2-2 TRBV12-2 CASRCLAPGTNTGELFF TGTGCAAGTCGCTGCCTCGCGCCGGGGACGAACACCGGGGAGCTGTTTTTT
NA 15 NA TRBJ2-1 TRBV6-5 CASSYRDSRYNEQFF TGTGCCAGCAGTTACCGGGACTCTCGCTACAATGAGCAGTTCTTC
once 14 TRBD1 TRBJ2-7 TRBV9 CASSEGQGNYEQYF TGTGCCAGCAGTGAGGGACAGGGGAACTACGAGCAGTACTTC
once 15 NA TRBJ2-2 TRBV30 CAWSFPGLRTGELFF TGTGCCTGGAGTTTTCCGGGACTCAGAACCGGGGAGCTGTTTTTT
NA 13 TRBD2 TRBJ2-1 TRBV4-2 CATGAGSYNEQFF TGTGCCACCGGAGCGGGATCCTACAATGAGCAGTTCTTC
NA 17 TRBD2 TRBJ2-3 TRBV7-8 CASSRSSGRVEIDTQYF TGTGCCAGCAGTCGGTCTAGCGGGAGGGTCGAGATAGATACGCAGTATTTT
NA 15 TRBD1 TRBJ2-5 TRBV28 CASSPGQETFETQYF TGTGCCAGCAGCCCTGGACAGGAGACTTTCGAGACCCAGTACTTC
once 14 NA TRBJ1-1 TRBV7-9 CASSFTAMNTEAFF TGTGCCAGCAGCTTCACTGCGATGAACACTGAAGCTTTCTTT
NA 15 NA TRBJ2-7 TRBV7-9 CASSVPGSPYYEQYF TGTGCCAGCAGCGTACCGGGATCCCCCTACTACGAGCAGTACTTC
NA 12 NA TRBJ1-2 TRBV2 CASSPEGGGYTF TGTGCCAGCAGTCCGGAAGGCGGTGGCTACACCTTC
NA 11 NA TRBJ1-1 TRBV7-9 CASSQNTEAFF TGTGCCAGCAGCCAGAACACTGAAGCTTTCTTT
NA 16 TRBD1 TRBJ2-7 TRBV28 CASSLSPGTDSYEQYF TGTGCCAGCAGTTTAAGTCCGGGGACAGACTCCTACGAGCAGTACTTC
once 15 NA TRBJ1-3 TRBV5-1 CASSLDRAGGNTIYF TGCGCCAGCAGCTTGGACAGGGCAGGGGGAAACACCATATATTTT
NA 15 TRBD1 TRBJ1-4 TRBV19 CASSMTGQGDEKLFF TGTGCCAGTAGTATGACTGGACAGGGGGACGAAAAACTGTTTTTT
NA 14 NA TRBJ2-5 TRBV6-5 CASSLLLRGETQYF TGTGCCAGCAGTCTACTCCTCAGGGGAGAGACCCAGTACTTC
NA 14 TRBD2 TRBJ2-7 TRBV7-2 CASSSTSGHYEQYF TGTGCCAGCAGCTCGACTAGCGGACACTACGAGCAGTACTTC
NA 13 NA TRBJ2-7 TRBV29-1 CSVAKTGTYEQYF TGCAGCGTTGCGAAGACAGGAACCTACGAGCAGTACTTC
NA 16 NA TRBJ1-5 TRBV28 CASSPSGTPSRQPQHF TGTGCCAGCAGCCCGAGCGGTACACCTAGTAGGCAGCCCCAGCATTTT
NA 15 NA TRBJ2-5 TRBV27 CASSLSPGFKETQYF TGTGCCAGCAGTTTATCCCCAGGGTTCAAAGAGACCCAGTACTTC